The rows below give T cell receptor beta chains drawn from one sample of a study of Ad26.COV2.S vaccination and SARS-CoV-2 variants. This table comes from immunoSEQ multiplex PCR, and its TCRdb copy is limited to in-frame clones, with some not included. The data show approximately 480,000 clones, around 90% seen once. Specimen: peripheral blood, collected in a trial of Ad26.COV2.S vaccine versus placebo. The receptors stem from a person between 18 and 65 years old who received the Ad26.COV2.S COVID-19 vaccine or a placebo. Each CDR3 is given with its conserved first and last residue. The D gene is left open where the match is weak. Clone size is not always given. Where it is, it says once, few, many or a class for expanded clones.

clone_size j_call v_call d_call cdr3_aa cdr3_nt
NA TRBJ1-2 TRBV20-1 NA CSASLPANYGYTF TGCAGTGCTAGTCTCCCGGCCAACTATGGCTACACCTTC
NA TRBJ2-2 TRBV10-3 NA CAIAGSNTGELFF TGTGCCATCGCAGGGTCGAACACCGGGGAGCTGTTTTTT
once TRBJ2-1 TRBV11-3 TRBD2 CASSFSGLAGVEEQFF TGTGCCAGCAGCTTCAGTGGACTAGCGGGAGTTGAGGAGCAGTTCTTC
NA TRBJ2-3 TRBV6-4 TRBD2 CASSLAGGTTDTQYF TGTGCCAGCAGTCTAGCGGGAGGGACCACAGATACGCAGTATTTT
NA TRBJ1-1 TRBV7-3 NA CASSLTGNTEAFF TGTGCCAGCAGCTTAACGGGGAACACTGAAGCTTTCTTT
NA TRBJ2-7 TRBV19 NA CATQDSILSYEQYF TGTGCCACACAGGATTCCATCCTCTCCTACGAGCAGTACTTC
NA TRBJ1-1 TRBV11-1 NA CASSPNMNTEAFF TGTGCCAGCAGCCCGAATATGAACACTGAAGCTTTCTTT
NA TRBJ1-4 TRBV4-1 TRBD1 CASSQPQGVLEKLFF TGCGCCAGCAGCCAACCACAGGGGGTTCTAGAAAAACTGTTTTTT
NA TRBJ2-7 TRBV5-4 TRBD1 CASSLGDRGYEQYF TGTGCCAGCAGCTTGGGGGACAGGGGCTACGAGCAGTACTTC
once TRBJ2-7 TRBV7-2 NA CASSSTGIEQYF TGTGCCAGCAGCTCCACGGGGATCGAGCAGTACTTC
NA TRBJ1-5 TRBV6-2/TRBV6-3 TRBD1 CASSPTGIGQPQHF TGTGCCAGCAGTCCGACAGGGATCGGCCAGCCCCAGCATTTT
NA TRBJ1-6 TRBV2 TRBD1 CASSPQTGNSPLHF TGTGCCAGCAGCCCCCAGACAGGGAATTCACCCCTCCACTTT
NA TRBJ2-7 TRBV6-2/TRBV6-3 NA CASSYPGREQYF TGTGCCAGCAGTTACCCCGGGCGGGAGCAGTACTTC
NA TRBJ1-2 TRBV4-2 NA CASSQDPRQGNGYTF TGTGCCAGCAGCCAAGATCCAAGGCAGGGGAACGGCTACACCTTC
NA TRBJ2-1 TRBV5-1 TRBD2 CASQSGIGYNEQFF TGCGCCAGCCAAAGCGGGATAGGGTACAATGAGCAGTTCTTC
NA TRBJ1-1 TRBV4-1 TRBD1 CASSQDKDRANTEAFF TGCGCCAGCAGCCAAGATAAAGACAGGGCGAACACTGAAGCTTTCTTT
NA TRBJ1-2 TRBV7-2 NA CASSLRAEGYGYTF TGTGCCAGCAGCTTAAGGGCGGAGGGCTATGGCTACACCTTC
NA TRBJ1-6 TRBV28 TRBD1 CASSTGGDSPLHF TGTGCCAGCAGCACAGGGGGCGATTCACCCCTCCACTTT
NA TRBJ1-5 TRBV19 NA CASSSLGYSNQPQHF TGTGCCAGTAGTTCCCTTGGCTATAGCAATCAGCCCCAGCATTTT
NA TRBJ2-1 TRBV28 NA CASSLGPGFTIVQFF TGTGCCAGCAGTTTGGGACCGGGATTCACAATAGTGCAGTTCTTC
NA TRBJ2-5 TRBV6-5 TRBD1 CASRVGTGVFETQYF TGTGCCAGCAGGGTCGGGACAGGGGTGTTTGAGACCCAGTACTTC
NA TRBJ2-3 TRBV19 NA CASKVGSTDTQYF TGTGCCAGTAAGGTCGGTTCCACAGATACGCAGTATTTT
NA TRBJ1-2 TRBV30 NA CAWSVSGYGYTF TGTGCCTGGAGTGTATCAGGGTACGGCTACACCTTC
NA TRBJ2-7 TRBV19 NA CASSPGSYEQYF TGTGCCAGTAGTCCCGGTTCTTACGAGCAGTACTTC
NA TRBJ2-1 TRBV7-8 TRBD1 CASSLVETGYNEQFF TGTGCCAGCAGCTTAGTTGAGACAGGGTACAATGAGCAGTTCTTC
NA TRBJ1-4 TRBV27 NA CASKGFAGLPEKLFF TGTGCCAGCAAGGGTTTCGCAGGACTGCCTGAAAAACTGTTTTTT
once TRBJ2-3 TRBV5-1 TRBD2 CASSPLVAGVRTGTDTQYF TGCGCCAGCAGCCCCCTTGTAGCGGGAGTACGAACGGGCACAGATACGCAGTATTTT
NA TRBJ1-5 TRBV28 NA CASSFGTARSNQPQHF TGTGCCAGCAGTTTCGGTACGGCCCGTAGCAATCAGCCCCAGCATTTT
NA TRBJ1-1 TRBV30 NA CAWRGGTMNTEAFF TGTGCCTGGAGGGGCGGGACTATGAACACTGAAGCTTTCTTT
NA TRBJ2-1 TRBV7-2 TRBD2 CASSLAAGLAGHNEQFF TGTGCCAGCAGCTTAGCTGCCGGACTAGCGGGCCACAATGAGCAGTTCTTC
NA TRBJ1-6 TRBV29-1 NA CSAETNPGSPLHF TGCAGCGCCGAGACCAATCCGGGTTCACCCCTCCACTTT
NA TRBJ1-2 TRBV20-1 NA CSASIVEGFGYTF TGCAGTGCTAGTATCGTCGAGGGATTTGGCTACACCTTC
NA TRBJ1-1 TRBV12-3/TRBV12-4 NA CASSLRDVRSAFF TGTGCCAGCAGCCTCCGGGACGTAAGGTCGGCTTTCTTT
NA TRBJ2-2 TRBV11-2 NA CASSFGNTGELFF TGTGCCAGCAGCTTTGGGAACACCGGGGAGCTGTTTTTT
NA TRBJ2-1 TRBV14 NA CASSQDRGRSNEQFF TGTGCCAGCAGCCAAGACAGGGGCCGATCAAATGAGCAGTTCTTC
many TRBJ2-3 TRBV6-2/TRBV6-3 TRBD2 CASSGLAGEATQYF TGTGCCAGCAGCGGACTAGCGGGAGAGGCCACGCAGTATTTT
few TRBJ2-3 TRBV28 TRBD2 CASSFSTSGVGDTQYF TGTGCCAGCAGTTTTTCGACTAGCGGGGTGGGAGATACGCAGTATTTT
once TRBJ2-7 TRBV24-1 NA CATRREQYF TGTGCCACCCGGAGAGAGCAGTACTTC
NA TRBJ2-3 TRBV29-1 NA CSYVTGDTDTQYF TGCAGCTACGTGACGGGAGATACAGATACGCAGTATTTT
NA TRBJ2-2 TRBV4-3 NA CASSLLTNTGELFF TGCGCCAGCAGCCTGCTAACCAACACCGGGGAGCTGTTTTTT
NA TRBJ2-1 TRBV6-1 TRBD1 CASSGAGTGLHEQFF TGTGCCAGCAGTGGAGCCGGGACAGGGTTACATGAGCAGTTCTTC
NA TRBJ1-6 TRBV25-1 NA CASSLGSYNSPLHF TGTGCCAGCAGCCTGGGGTCCTATAATTCACCCCTCCACTTT
NA TRBJ2-1 TRBV5-1 NA CASSLVSGGSYNEQFF TGCGCCAGCAGCTTGGTTTCTGGGGGGTCTTACAATGAGCAGTTCTTC
NA TRBJ1-1 TRBV7-2 NA CASSLARGQNTEAFF TGTGCCAGCAGCTTAGCGCGGGGACAGAACACTGAAGCTTTCTTT
once TRBJ1-3 TRBV3-1/TRBV3-2 NA CASSPRGNTIYF TGTGCCAGCAGCCCAAGGGGAAACACCATATATTTT
NA TRBJ1-1 TRBV13 NA CASSQGHTNTEAFF TGTGCCAGCAGCCAAGGACACACGAACACTGAAGCTTTCTTT
NA TRBJ2-1 TRBV5-1 TRBD2 CASSLGLAAYNEQFF TGCGCCAGCAGCTTGGGACTAGCGGCCTACAATGAGCAGTTCTTC
NA TRBJ2-2 TRBV11-3 NA CASSLVRGGELFF TGTGCCAGCAGCTTAGTACGGGGCGGGGAGCTGTTTTTT
few TRBJ1-2 TRBV30 TRBD1 CAWRGDRVDYGYTF TGTGCCTGGAGGGGGGACAGGGTTGACTATGGCTACACCTTC
NA TRBJ2-1 TRBV29-1 NA CSVGFVSGSNEQFF TGCAGCGTTGGTTTTGTGTCAGGGAGTAATGAGCAGTTCTTC
NA TRBJ2-5 TRBV5-6 NA CASSFRTVTQETQYF TGTGCCAGCAGCTTTAGGACAGTGACCCAAGAGACCCAGTACTTC